The 9 T cell receptor beta chains below come from one sample, sequenced in a study of CD8 T cells in Susac syndrome. Reverse transcription of roughly 0.45 to 1 ug RNA used random hexamers. Each CDR3 protein is one row after TCRdb ran MiXCR on the immunoSEQ multiplex PCR reads. The sample has about 130,000 distinct CDR3 sequences; roughly 96% are singletons. Sample: CD4+ T cells from PBMCs. These TCRs come from a human donor in good health.

The CDR3: CASSLRRNYGYTF. As DNA, the CDR3 is TGTGCCAGCAGTTTGAGGCGAAACTATGGCTACACCTTC. This rearrangement joins TRBV28 to TRBJ1-2; no firm D call. The germline CDR1 and CDR2 sequences are MDHEN and SYDVKM. The CDR3 runs to 13 residues. Trimming took 3 bases from V and 2 from J, leaving 7 bases between them.

The chain joins TRBV4-2 to TRBJ2-5; D not resolved. The CDR3 length is 14 residues. Germline CDR1 reads LGHNA; CDR2 reads YNFKEQ. Trimming pared 0 bases from V and 3 bases from J, leaving 8 bases between. Here the CDR3 DNA reads TGTGCCAGCAGCCAAGAAATGCTGGAAGAGACCCAGTACTTC. It yields the protein CASSQEMLEETQYF.

The genes are TRBV27 and TRBJ1-5, with a weak D call TRBD1 (6 bases). Germline V lookup: CDR1 MNHEY, CDR2 SMNVEV (reference sequence). V shed 4 bases and J shed 2 bases, with 18 bases lying between them. The CDR3 is made up of 17 amino acids. CDR3 sequence: CASSSDRTAGRNQPQHF. CDR3 nucleotide sequence: TGTGCCAGCAGTTCTGACAGGACCGCAGGGCGCAATCAGCCCCAGCATTTT.

The chain combines TRBV7-9 with TRBJ2-1; no clear D gene. V lost 6 bases and J lost 0, with 3 bases in between. This CDR3 contains 12 residues. Germline CDR1 reads SEHNR; CDR2 reads FQNEAQ (reference sequence). The CDR3 bases are TGTGCCAGCAGGAGCTCCTACAATGAGCAGTTCTTC. Translated: CASRSSYNEQFF.

This clonotype appeared a single time. The chain joins TRBV7-9 to TRBJ2-1; D ambiguous. This CDR3 region has 14 residues. Trimming left V 1 base short and J 3 bases short, with 7 bases between. CDR1 is SEHNR, CDR2 FQNEAQ, per germline (reference sequence). The CDR3 region is CASSLGLDYNEQFF. The CDR3 DNA follows: TGTGCCAGCAGCTTAGGGCTAGACTACAATGAGCAGTTCTTC.

The chain couples TRBV29-1 to TRBJ1-1; D unresolved. V was pared by 6 bases and J by 4 bases, with 3 bases between. The germline V gene has CDR1 SQVTM and CDR2 ANQGSEA. CDR3 length equals 9 residues. CDR3 nucleotide sequence: TGCAGCGTGGGCACTGAAGCTTTCTTT. This gives the protein CSVGTEAFF.

This clonotype was seen just once. The J gene is TRBJ1-5, the V gene TRBV7-2; no clear D. Trimming removed 2 bases from V and 3 bases from J, with 5 bases in between. Germline V gene sequence: CDR1 SGHTA, CDR2 FQGNSA. The CDR3 has 13 amino acids. The CDR3 DNA follows: TGTGCCAGCAGCTTATACGACAATCAGCCCCAGCATTTT. This gives the protein CASSLYDNQPQHF. The variable domain in full, completed from reference TRBV7-2 and TRBJ1-5, reads GAGVSQSPSNKVTEKGKDVELRCDPISGHTALYWYRQSLGQGLEFLIYFQGNSAPDKSGLPSDRFSAERTGGSVSTLTIQRTQQEDSAVYLCASSLYDNQPQHFGDGTRLSIL.

The rearrangement links TRBV10-3 to TRBJ2-5; 8 positions agree with TRBD2. Germline CDR1 is ENHRY and CDR2 is SYGVKD. This CDR3 comprises 15 residues. V gave up 0 bases and J gave up 4 bases; unmatched junction bases: 4. The CDR3 reads CAISESGGRRETQYF. CDR3 in DNA: TGTGCCATCAGTGAGTCGGGCGGGAGGAGAGAGACCCAGTACTTC.

The rearrangement links TRBV29-1 to TRBJ2-1, with TRBD2 matching 14 bases. This CDR3 has 14 amino acids. Per germline, CDR1 SQVTM and CDR2 ANQGSEA. The J segment lost 7 bases and the V segment lost 3 bases, leaving 2 bases of the junction unmatched. The CDR3 DNA follows: TGCAGCGTTGAGGGACTAGCGGGAGTGAATGAGCAGTTCTTC. This encodes CSVEGLAGVNEQFF.